The clone carrying this T cell receptor (beta chain) has a handful of counts. Antigen: not known. Under the authors' procedure: The study's classifier, a distant-metastasis tool for papillary thyroid cancer, was built using CDR3 differences across clinicopathological groups. From the PCR reads, TCRdb re-called clones with MiXCR. The V and J calls and clone size are TCRdb's, not the authors'. The sample consists of about 37,000 clones, about 30% of them appearing once. V gave up 3 bases and J gave up 8 bases, with 7 bases separating them. CDR3 length equals 11 residues. Germline assignment: CDR1 MDHEN and CDR2 SYDVKM. The entire patient cohort was treatment-naive prior to thyroid surgery. This entry comes from a study of metastatic and nonmetastatic thyroid tumors. Study at large: It was across blood and tumor or nodule tissue from malignant and benign thyroid patients that repertoires were compared.

Study-wide findings and caveats: Reportedly, malignant thyroid tumors had significantly higher TCR beta diversity than benign nodules, in blood and tumor.

This TCR came from a male donor with papillary thyroid cancer or a benign thyroid nodule (not recorded which). Some clones in this sample may be carry-over from other donors' samples. The V and J genes are TRBV28 and TRBJ1-2; no reliable D call. Sequencing used blood. As DNA, the CDR3 is TGTGCCAGCAGTTTTAGGAGAGGCTACACCTTC. Translation gives CASSFRRGYTF.